Detailed here is one T cell receptor (beta chain). Its antigen is not known. The sample belongs to a study of beta chain features in type 1 diabetes. Study-level findings and limits: There was a moderate but significant shortening of TCRB CDR3s in all four CD4+ subsets of Type 1 diabetes patients. The VDJ junctions of type 1 diabetes patients carried fewer insertions and more deletions.

Sequenced material consisted of expressed TCRB transcripts (all of the isolated RNA was reverse transcribed). Profiled with immunoSEQ multiplex PCR; TCRdb holds only in-frame clones, not every one. The table records some 350,000 clones, about 14% of them present only once. Trimming took off 1 base at V and 0 bases at J, with 10 bases between the two ends. Germline CDR1 SGHAT, CDR2 FQNNGV. The CDR3 length is 17 residues. Sample: naive CD4+ T cells from blood. The rearrangement uses TRBV11-2 and TRBJ2-6; D uncertain. This clonotype was sampled from a woman aged 18-29 years with type 1 diabetes. CDR3 in amino acids: CASSLGISSSGANVLTF. The CDR3 DNA reads TGTGCCAGCAGCTTAGGCATTAGTAGCTCTGGGGCCAACGTCCTGACTTTC. The complete variable domain, with remaining parts taken from reference TRBV11-2 and TRBJ2-6, reads EAGVAQSPRYKIIEKRQSVAFWCNPISGHATLYWYQQILGQGPKLLIQFQNNGVVDDSQLPKDRFSAERLKGVDSTLKIQPAKLEDSAVYLCASSLGISSSGANVLTFGAGSRLTVL.